The 4 T cell receptor beta chains below were found in one sample sequenced in a study of OX40 agonist ivuxolimab in advanced cancers. This table comes from immunoSEQ multiplex PCR, and its TCRdb copy is limited to in-frame clones, with some not included. The sample holds some 50,000 clones; 75% to 85% are singletons and the top ten take 3.1%. Specimen: CD4+ or CD8+ T cells sorted from blood, collected in a trial of the OX40 agonist ivuxolimab. These receptors originate from an adult with an advanced solid tumor such as melanoma, head and neck, liver or kidney cancer.

The chain carries TRBV7-8 and TRBJ2-5; D is ambiguous. V gave up 4 bases and J gave up 4 bases, with 10 bases separating them. The CDR3 is 13 amino acids. Germline CDR1 is SGHVS and CDR2 is FQNEAQ. In DNA, the CDR3 is TGTGCCAGCAGCTCCCCCCCCGTAGAGACCCAGTACTTC. Protein: CASSSPPVETQYF.

The gene calls are TRBV7-3 and TRBJ2-3, with D unresolved. The CDR3 has 15 amino acids. V was clipped by 0 bases and J by 1 base, with 8 bases between them. CDR1 and CDR2 (germline): SGHTA, FQGTGA. Written as DNA, the CDR3 is TGTGCCAGCAGCTTAACTGCTACTCGCACAGATACGCAGTATTTT. Amino acid sequence: CASSLTATRTDTQYF.

The chain is built from TRBV25-1 and TRBJ2-6, with D uncertain. The germline V and J ends were trimmed by 5 bases and 0 bases, with 5 bases remaining between them. CDR3 size: 14 residues. Germline CDR1 reads MGHDK; CDR2 reads SYGVNS. CDR3 DNA: TGTGCCAGCAGTCTTACCTCTGGGGCCAACGTCCTGACTTTC. Translated: CASSLTSGANVLTF. Combining the CDR3 with reference TRBV25-1 and TRBJ2-6 gives the whole variable domain EADIYQTPRYLVIGTGKKITLECSQTMGHDKMYWYQQDPGMELHLIHYSYGVNSTEKGDLSSESTVSRIRTEHFPLTLESARPSHTSQYLCASSLTSGANVLTFGAGSRLTVL.

This clone was seen only a few times. The V gene is TRBV5-1, the J gene TRBJ2-1; the match to TRBD1 covers 10 bases. Germline CDR1 and CDR2: SGHRS and YFSETQ. CDR3 length: 15 amino acids. V lost 3 bases, J lost 6 bases, and 6 bases stayed unmatched. In DNA, the CDR3 is TGCGCCAGCAGCTCTGGACAGGGGGGAATCAATGAGCAGTTCTTC. It encodes CASSSGQGGINEQFF.